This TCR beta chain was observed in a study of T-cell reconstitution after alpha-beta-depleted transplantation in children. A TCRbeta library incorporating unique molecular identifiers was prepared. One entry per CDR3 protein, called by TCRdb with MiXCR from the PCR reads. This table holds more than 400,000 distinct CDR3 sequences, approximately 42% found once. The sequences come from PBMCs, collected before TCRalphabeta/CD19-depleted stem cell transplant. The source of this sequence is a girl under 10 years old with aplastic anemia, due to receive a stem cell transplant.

The CDR3 region is CASSLDRGQLEQFF. The CDR3 coding sequence is TGTGCCAGCAGCTTAGATCGTGGGCAGCTTGAGCAGTTCTTC. The chain is built from TRBV11-2 and TRBJ2-1; D is uncertain. This CDR3 spans 14 amino acids. V gave up 0 bases and J gave up 9 bases, with 12 bases separating them. CDR1 and CDR2 from the germline V gene are SGHAT and FQNNGV.